This T cell receptor beta chain was found in a study of CD8 T cells in Susac syndrome (dated by TCRdb to between 2019 and 2020). General notes on the study: Repertoire sequencing was used to test whether CD8+ T cell activation and differentiation in Susac syndrome was antigen driven. CD8+ T cell repertoire clonality was compared between around eleven healthy donors, approximately 14 Susac syndrome patients and about 15 multiple sclerosis patients. Study-wide findings and limitations: The number of individuals in the TCR sequencing and HLA analysis was recognized as being relatively small.

Measured from the cysteine to the phenylalanine, the CDR3 is 15 residues long. Kept here is only the CDR3 DNA, which spans 45 bases and is read in frame from base 1. At the junction V is shortened by 5 bases and J by 7 bases; bases outside the gene matches: 8. Peripheral blood CD8+ and CD4+ T cells from healthy donors, Susac syndrome patients and multiple sclerosis patients were profiled using high-throughput TCR beta sequencing. The multiple sclerosis controls were treatment-naive patients whose relapsing-remitting disease, either stable or active, fulfilled the revised McDonald criteria. Bulk CD8+ and CD4+ T cells were purified by magnetic negative isolation, whereas CD8+ TEMRA cells were enriched by FACS. Blood was drawn into EDTA tubes, processed within 24 hours, and PBMCs were isolated by density gradient centrifugation. PBMCs destined for TCR sequencing were cryopreserved in liquid nitrogen and later thawed in a 37 °C water bath. The sorted or isolated CD4+, CD8+ and CD8+ TEMRA cells reached a purity of at least 90%.

RNA was extracted using the RNeasy kit, and roughly 0.5 to 1 microgram was reverse transcribed with random hexamers. The immunoSEQ multiplex PCR assay, which covers 54 Vbeta and 13 Jbeta segments, was used to amplify TCR beta CDR3 regions. To correct PCR amplification bias, a synthetic template baseline was used for both primer optimization and computational correction. Under the source paper's analysis protocol: Only productive sequences were kept, with reads annotated to V, D and J genes according to IMGT and analyzed in immunoSEQ Analyzer. To calculate clonality, Shannon entropy was normalized by log2 of the number of productive unique sequences and then subtracted from one. Public and private clones were assessed among the 100 most prevalent clones of each patient and control. Clones were defined as Susac-specific when absent from the healthy and MS cohorts, from 1,000 to 1,100 published viral clones and from other ImmuneACCESS disease sequences. The raw public data were reprocessed by TCRdb itself: fastp quality trimming at Q25, MiXCR clonotype calling, in-frame beta chains only. One record per CDR3 amino acid sequence lists the most common genes and DNA. TCRdb, not the authors, supplied the V and J calls. The sample table lists tens of thousands of distinct CDR3 sequences, 91% of them with a count of one. The top ten hold under 0.65% of the sample.

Concerning this clonotype itself: Its antigen remains undetermined. Qualities for individual bases were not recorded, and no much larger clone is one base off.

Here the chain combines TRBV12-3 or TRBV12-4 and TRBJ2-1; TRBD1 aligns with 10 central bases. Sequenced material: CD8+ T cells from PBMCs. This sequence was found in a human donor with multiple sclerosis. DNA sequence: TGTGCCAGCAGTGGGACAGGGGTAGGATTAAATGAGCAGTTCTTC. This yields the protein CASSGTGVGLNEQFF.